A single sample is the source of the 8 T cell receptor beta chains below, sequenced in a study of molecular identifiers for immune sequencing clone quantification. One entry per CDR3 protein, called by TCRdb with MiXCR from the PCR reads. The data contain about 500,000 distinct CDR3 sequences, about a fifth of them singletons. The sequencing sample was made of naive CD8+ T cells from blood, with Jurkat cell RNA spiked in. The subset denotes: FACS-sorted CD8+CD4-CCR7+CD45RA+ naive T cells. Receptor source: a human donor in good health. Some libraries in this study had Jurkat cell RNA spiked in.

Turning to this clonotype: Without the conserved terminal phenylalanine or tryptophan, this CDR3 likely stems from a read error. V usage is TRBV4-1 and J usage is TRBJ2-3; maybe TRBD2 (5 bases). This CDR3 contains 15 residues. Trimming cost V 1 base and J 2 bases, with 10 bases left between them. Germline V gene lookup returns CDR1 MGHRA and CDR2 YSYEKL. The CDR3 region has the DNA TGCGCCAGCAGCCAAGTCACGGGGTCCACAGATACGCAGTATCTT. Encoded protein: CASSQVTGSTDTQYL.

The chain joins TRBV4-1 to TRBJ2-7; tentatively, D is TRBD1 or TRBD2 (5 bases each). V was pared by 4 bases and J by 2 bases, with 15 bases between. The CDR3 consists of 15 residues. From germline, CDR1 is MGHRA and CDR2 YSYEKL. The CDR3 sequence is CASSPSEGNPYEQYF. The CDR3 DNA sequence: TGCGCCAGCAGCCCCAGCGAGGGGAACCCCTACGAGCAGTACTTC.

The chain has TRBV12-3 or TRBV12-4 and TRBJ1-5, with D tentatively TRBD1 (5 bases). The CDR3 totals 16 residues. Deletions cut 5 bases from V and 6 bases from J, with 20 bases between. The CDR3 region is CASSNRGHGGVQPQHF. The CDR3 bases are TGTGCCAGCAGTAATAGAGGGCACGGAGGGGTTCAGCCCCAGCATTTT.

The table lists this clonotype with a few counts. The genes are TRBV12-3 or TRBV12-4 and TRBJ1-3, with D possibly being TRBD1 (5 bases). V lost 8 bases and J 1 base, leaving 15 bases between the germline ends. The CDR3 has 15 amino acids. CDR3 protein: CASGRGGGSGNTIYF. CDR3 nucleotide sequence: TGTGCCAGCGGCCGTGGGGGGGGGTCTGGAAACACCATATATTTT.

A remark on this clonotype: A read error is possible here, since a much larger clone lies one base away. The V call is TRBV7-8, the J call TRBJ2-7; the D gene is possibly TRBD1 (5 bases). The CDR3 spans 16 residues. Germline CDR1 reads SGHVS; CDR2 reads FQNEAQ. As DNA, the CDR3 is TGTGTCAGCAGTGGGTCCGTTCAGGGTGGGTCCTACGAGCAGTACTTC. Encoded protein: CVSSGSVQGGSYEQYF.

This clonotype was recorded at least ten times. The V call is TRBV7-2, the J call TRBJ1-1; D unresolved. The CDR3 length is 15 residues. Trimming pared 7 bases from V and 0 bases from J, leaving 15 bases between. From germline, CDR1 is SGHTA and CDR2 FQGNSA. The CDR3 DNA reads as TGTGCCAGCACCTCTCTTGGGGTCATGAACACTGAAGCTTTCTTT. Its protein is CASTSLGVMNTEAFF.

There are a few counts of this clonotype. The CDR3 DNA reads as TGTGCCAGTACAAGTCAATTCTACAATGAGCAGTTCTTC. Protein: CASTSQFYNEQFF. The genes are TRBV19 and TRBJ2-1; no clear D gene. The CDR3 has 13 amino acids. V lost 7 bases and J 3 bases, leaving 10 bases between the germline ends. The V gene's germline CDR1 is LNHDA and CDR2 SQIVND (reference sequence).

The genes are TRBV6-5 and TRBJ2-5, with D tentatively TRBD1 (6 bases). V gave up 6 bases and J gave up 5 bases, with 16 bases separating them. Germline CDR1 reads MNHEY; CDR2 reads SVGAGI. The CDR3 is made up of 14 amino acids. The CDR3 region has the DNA TGTGCCAGCAGCGCCGGGACAAATCCGGAGACCCAGTACTTC. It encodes CASSAGTNPETQYF.